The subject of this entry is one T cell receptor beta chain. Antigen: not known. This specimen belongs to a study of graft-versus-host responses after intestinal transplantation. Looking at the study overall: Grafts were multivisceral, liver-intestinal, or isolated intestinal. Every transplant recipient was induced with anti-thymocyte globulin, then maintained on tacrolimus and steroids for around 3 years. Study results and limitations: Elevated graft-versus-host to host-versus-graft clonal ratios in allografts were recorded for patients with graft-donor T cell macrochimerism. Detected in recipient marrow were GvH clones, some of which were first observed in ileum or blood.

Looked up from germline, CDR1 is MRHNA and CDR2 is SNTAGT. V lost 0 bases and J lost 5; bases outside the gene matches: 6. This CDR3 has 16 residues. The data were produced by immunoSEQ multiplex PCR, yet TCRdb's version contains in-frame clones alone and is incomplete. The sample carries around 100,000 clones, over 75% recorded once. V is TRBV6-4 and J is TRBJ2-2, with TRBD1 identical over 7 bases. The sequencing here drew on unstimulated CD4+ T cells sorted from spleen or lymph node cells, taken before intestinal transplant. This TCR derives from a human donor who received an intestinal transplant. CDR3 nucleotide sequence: TGTGCCAGCAGTGACTCTGCCCAGGGGGAAACCGGGGAGCTGTTTTTT. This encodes CASSDSAQGETGELFF.